This TCR beta chain was found in a study of blood T cell repertoires in COVID-19. In the study overall: Samples of COVID-19 (acute and convalescent) were obtained from the United States, Italy and Spain.

Study processing details: Researchers report that nucleated cell counts were estimated from reference gene primer amplification. Profiled with immunoSEQ multiplex PCR; TCRdb holds only in-frame clones, not every one. Clone size and V and J calls were adopted from that table, with D and trimming inferred from the DNA. Among about 220,000 clones listed, approximately 80% were seen once. Trimming left V 8 bases short and J 0 bases short, with 12 bases between. The CDR3 loop spans 14 amino acids. Germline CDR1 and CDR2: ENHRY and SYGVKD. Sequencing input: peripheral blood. The chain uses TRBV10-3 and TRBJ2-3; the D gene is possibly TRBD2 (6 bases). The TCR was taken from a human donor in a cohort sampled during active COVID-19. CDR3 residues: CAIRDAGSTDTQYF. In DNA form, the CDR3 reads TGTGCCATCCGCGACGCGGGGAGCACAGATACGCAGTATTTT.